These 28 T cell receptor beta chains share one sample of origin, sequenced in a study of blood T cell repertoires in COVID-19. Sequencing was performed with immunoSEQ multiplex PCR; in TCRdb, only in-frame clones are kept and a portion is missing. The sample contains more than 95,000 clones, roughly 80% of which appear only once. Sequencing used peripheral blood. All receptors derive from a woman older than 75 with active or convalescent COVID-19.

This clone was counted at least ten times. The CDR3 spells CASSFQTGFNYGYTF. The CDR3 DNA follows: TGTGCCAGCAGCTTTCAGACAGGGTTTAACTATGGCTACACCTTC. This chain joins TRBV5-6 and TRBJ1-2; 7 nucleotides line up with TRBD1. Losses at the gene ends were 2 bases for V and 1 base for J; bases not matched to a gene: 5. There are 15 residues in the CDR3. CDR1 and CDR2 from the germline V gene are SGHDT and YYEEEE.

CDR3 in amino acids: CASSYRGNQPQHF. The DNA of the CDR3 is TGTGCCAGCAGTTACCGGGGCAATCAGCCCCAGCATTTT. The V and J genes are TRBV6-6 and TRBJ1-5; D ambiguous. With 2 bases removed from V and 2 bases from J, the gap between germline ends came to 4 bases. Germline V lookup: CDR1 MNHNY, CDR2 SVGAGI (reference sequence). The CDR3 length is 13 residues.

The V gene is TRBV6-5, the J gene TRBJ1-2; 8 bases line up with TRBD1. This CDR3 region has 14 residues. Trimming took 7 bases from V and 4 from J; bases not matched to a gene: 8. CDR1 is MNHEY and CDR2 is SVGAGI in the germline V gene. The CDR3 reads CASKGPGGAYGYTF. The CDR3 bases are TGTGCCAGCAAGGGGCCAGGGGGCGCCTATGGCTACACCTTC.

The rearrangement links TRBV2 to TRBJ1-4, with a tentative D call TRBD1 (5 bases). Trimming removed 3 bases from V and 4 bases from J, with 12 bases in between. From germline, CDR1 is SNHLY and CDR2 FYNNEI. The CDR3 totals 15 residues. CDR3 amino acids: CASSEVGGNNEKLFF. Here the CDR3 DNA reads TGTGCCAGCAGTGAGGTCGGGGGGAATAATGAAAAACTGTTTTTT.

The V and J genes are TRBV10-3 and TRBJ2-7, with 12 bases that match TRBD1. The J segment lost 7 bases and the V segment lost 0 bases, leaving 7 bases of the junction unmatched. The germline CDR1 and CDR2 sequences are ENHRY and SYGVKD. The CDR3 runs 16 residues. CDR3 nucleotide sequence: TGTGCCATCAGTGAGTCGGCGGGACAGGGGGCAGGAGAGCAGTACTTC. Translation: CAISESAGQGAGEQYF.

CDR3 amino acids: CASSPFGSRRKASTNEKLFF. The CDR3 nucleotides are TGTGCCAGCTCACCATTTGGGAGCCGTCGCAAGGCCTCAACTAATGAAAAACTGTTTTTT. The chain carries TRBV18 and TRBJ1-4; D is undetermined. The V end was cut by 2 bases, the J end by 0 bases, with 22 bases between. Germline V gives CDR1 KGHSH, CDR2 LQKENI. This CDR3 comprises 20 residues.

The chain recombines TRBV29-1 with TRBJ2-5; TRBD1 matches at 8 bases. The V gene's germline CDR1 is SQVTM and CDR2 ANQGSEA. With 8 bases clipped from V and 3 bases from J, the junction kept 5 bases outside the gene matches. CDR3 length: 12 residues. CDR3 residues: CSILQGEETQYF. The CDR3, as DNA: TGCAGCATCTTACAGGGGGAAGAGACCCAGTACTTC.

The rearrangement uses TRBV14 and TRBJ2-7, with a possible D match to TRBD1 (5 bases). In germline, CDR1 is SGHDN, CDR2 FVKESK. This CDR3 contains 14 residues. V lost 4 bases and J 2 bases, leaving 12 bases between the germline ends. CDR3 bases: TGTGCCAGCAGCCCTCAGGGTCCGGCCTACGAGCAGTACTTC. As protein: CASSPQGPAYEQYF. Supplemented by reference TRBV14 and TRBJ2-7, the full variable domain reads EAGVTQFPSHSVIEKGQTVTLRCDPISGHDNLYWYRRVMGKEIKFLLHFVKESKQDESGMPNNRFLAERTGGTYSTLKVQPAELEDSGVYFCASSPQGPAYEQYFGPGTRLTVT.

The genes are TRBV29-1 and TRBJ1-2; D unclear. CDR1 is SQVTM and CDR2 is ANQGSEA in the germline V gene. This CDR3 has 11 amino acids. V gave up 7 bases and J gave up 4 bases, with 10 bases separating them. CDR3 nucleotides: TGCAGCGGGGGTGAGCTCTATGGCTACACCTTC. It translates to CSGGELYGYTF.

The V and J genes are TRBV28 and TRBJ1-6, with D uncertain. Trimming cost V 7 bases and J 0 bases, with 10 bases left between them. The CDR3 runs to 15 residues. Looked up from germline, CDR1 is MDHEN and CDR2 is SYDVKM. Here the CDR3 DNA reads TGTGCCAGCACCCCTAGTAACTCCTATAATTCACCCCTCCACTTT. As protein: CASTPSNSYNSPLHF.

The J gene is TRBJ2-2, the V gene TRBV24-1, with D possibly TRBD2 on 7 matching bases. The germline V gene encodes CDR1 KGHDR and CDR2 SFDVKD. The CDR3 is 13 residues long. The germline V and J ends were trimmed by 7 bases and 4 bases, with 9 bases remaining between them. CDR3 sequence reads: CATRRGGTGELFF. The CDR3 bases are TGTGCCACCAGGAGGGGGGGCACCGGGGAGCTGTTTTTT.

This chain joins TRBV10-3 and TRBJ1-1; D is perhaps TRBD1 (6 bases). Germline V gene data show CDR1 as ENHRY and CDR2 as SYGVKD. CDR3 length: 13 residues. Trimming removed 11 bases from V and 1 base from J, with 14 bases in between. CDR3: CAARDTQNTEAFF. The DNA for the CDR3 is TGTGCCGCCCGGGACACCCAGAACACTGAAGCTTTCTTT.

V is TRBV4-1 and J is TRBJ1-1; D perhaps matches TRBD1 (5 bases). CDR3 length: 12 residues. CDR1 is MGHRA and CDR2 is YSYEKL in the germline V gene. V shed 2 bases and J shed 7 bases, with 8 bases lying between them. The CDR3: CASSQPTGEAFF. In DNA, the CDR3 is TGCGCCAGCAGCCAACCTACAGGTGAAGCTTTCTTT.

The chain joins TRBV27 to TRBJ2-1; a possible D gene is TRBD1 (5 bases). CDR1 MNHEY and CDR2 SMNVEV come from the germline V gene (reference sequence). The CDR3 spans 14 residues. V was pared by 9 bases and J by 5 bases, with 17 bases between. CDR3 amino acids: CARPQGQQDNEQFF. CDR3 sequence (DNA): TGTGCCAGACCTCAGGGCCAACAGGACAATGAGCAGTTCTTC.

The rearrangement joins TRBV3-1 (or the pseudogene TRBV3-2) to TRBJ1-3; D is uncertain. V dropped 0 bases and J dropped 0 bases, with 3 bases sitting between them. The V gene's germline CDR1 is LGHDT and CDR2 YNNKEL (reference sequence). The CDR3 has 14 residues. This CDR3 reads CASSQDSSGNTIYF. In DNA, the CDR3 is TGTGCCAGCAGCCAAGACTCCTCTGGAAACACCATATATTTT.

This clone occurred a few times. CDR3 amino acids: CASSLDRGRVREQYF. The DNA for the CDR3 is TGTGCCAGCAGCTTAGACAGGGGGCGCGTTCGCGAGCAGTACTTC. This chain joins TRBV5-5 and TRBJ2-7; 10 nucleotides agree with TRBD1. Losses at the gene ends were 2 bases for V and 6 bases for J; bases not matched to a gene: 8. The CDR3 is 15 amino acids. Germline CDR1 reads SGHKS; CDR2 reads YYEKEE (reference sequence).

The chain combines TRBV14 with TRBJ1-4, with D possibly being TRBD1 (5 bases). Trimming took 5 bases from V and 1 from J, leaving 8 bases between them. The CDR3 spans 14 residues. Germline lookup yields CDR1 SGHDN and CDR2 FVKESK. Here the CDR3 DNA reads TGTGCCAGCAGCGCCCAGGGAACTAATGAAAAACTGTTTTTT. This sequence encodes CASSAQGTNEKLFF.

This CDR3 reads CASSYSSGREYNEQFF. For the CDR3, the DNA is TGTGCCAGCAGTTACTCGAGCGGGAGGGAATACAATGAGCAGTTCTTC. The chain uses TRBV6-5 and TRBJ2-1; TRBD2 matches 10 bases. After removal of 0 bases from V and 4 bases from J, the junction contained 3 bases not matched to a gene. This CDR3 has 16 residues. Germline-derived CDR1 and CDR2 are MNHEY and SVGAGI.

The gene calls are TRBV5-6 and TRBJ2-7; no clear D gene. The CDR3 totals 12 residues. CDR1 is SGHDT and CDR2 is YYEEEE in the germline V gene. V was cut by 0 bases and J by 6 bases, with 7 bases left in between. The CDR3 DNA reads as TGTGCCAGCAGCTTGGGGTCCAGCGAGCAGTACTTC. Protein: CASSLGSSEQYF.

J is TRBJ1-6 and V is TRBV18; tentatively, D is TRBD1 (5 bases). Germline-derived CDR1 and CDR2 are KGHSH and LQKENI. V lost 2 bases to trimming and J lost 8 bases, with 10 bases between them. The CDR3 extends over 14 amino acids. CDR3: CASSPDRQDSPLHF. The CDR3, as DNA: TGTGCCAGCTCACCAGACAGACAAGATTCACCCCTCCACTTT.

V gene TRBV6-6 combines with J gene TRBJ1-2; 9 bases fit TRBD1. Per germline, CDR1 MNHNY and CDR2 SVGAGI (reference sequence). V was clipped by 6 bases and J by 4 bases; unmatched bases: 9. CDR3 length: 15 residues. The DNA of the CDR3 is TGTGCCAGCAGAGGCCGGGACAGGGAAGGCTATGGCTACACCTTC. Encoded protein: CASRGRDREGYGYTF.

The chain joins TRBV3-1 (or the pseudogene TRBV3-2) to TRBJ2-7, with D possibly matching TRBD2 (5 bases). Trimming took off 1 base at V and 6 bases at J, with 13 bases between the two ends. The length of the CDR3 is 14 residues. Germline V gene lookup returns CDR1 LGHDT and CDR2 YNNKEL (reference sequence). CDR3 sequence (DNA): TGTGCCAGCAGCCAAGTTATCCGTGAGGGCGAGCAGTACTTC. This translates into CASSQVIREGEQYF.

This clone was detected a few times. The chain recombines TRBV6-6 with TRBJ1-2, with D perhaps matching TRBD1 (6 bases). The CDR3 covers 13 residues. Per germline, CDR1 MNHNY and CDR2 SVGAGI (reference sequence). The germline V and J ends were trimmed by 6 bases and 4 bases, with 12 bases remaining between them. Here the CDR3 reads CASSSGTLYGYTF. The CDR3, as DNA: TGTGCCAGCAGCTCCGGGACACTCTATGGCTACACCTTC.

A single count supports this clone. The CDR3 here is CASSFSLQETQYF. CDR3 DNA: TGTGCCAGCAGCTTTTCCCTTCAAGAGACCCAGTACTTC. V and J are TRBV7-8 and TRBJ2-5, with D unclear. The length of the CDR3 is 13 residues. V lost 3 bases, J lost 2 bases, and 7 bases lay in between. Germline CDR1 and CDR2: SGHVS and FQNEAQ.

This sequence joins TRBV5-1 and TRBJ1-3; 9 bases line up with TRBD1. The CDR3 runs to 16 residues. CDR1 is SGHRS, CDR2 YFSETQ, per germline. V was pared by 4 bases and J by 0 bases, with 5 bases of the junction left unmatched. The CDR3 sequence is CASSTGQGFSGNTIYF. The CDR3 DNA sequence: TGCGCCAGCAGCACCGGACAGGGGTTCTCTGGAAACACCATATATTTT.

The rearrangement links TRBV5-4 to TRBJ1-2; TRBD1 matches at 8 bases. The germline V gene has CDR1 SGHNT and CDR2 YYREEE (reference sequence). CDR3 size: 14 residues. The V and J ends lost 3 bases and 4 bases, in that order; junction bases with no gene match: 5. CDR3 amino acids: CASSSRTGPYGYTF. The CDR3 coding sequence is TGTGCCAGCAGCTCCCGGACAGGGCCCTATGGCTACACCTTC.

The chain couples TRBV6-5 to TRBJ2-1; weak D call: TRBD2 (6 bases). The CDR3 is 15 residues long. V lost 2 bases and J lost 0, with 8 bases in between. Looked up from germline, CDR1 is MNHEY and CDR2 is SVGAGI. Written as DNA, the CDR3 is TGTGCCAGCAGTTACGGGGACTCCTCCTACAATGAGCAGTTCTTC. Translated: CASSYGDSSYNEQFF.

This clone was counted only a few times. This chain connects TRBV9 to TRBJ1-3; 8 bases are shared with TRBD1. CDR3 length: 16 amino acids. J was trimmed by 5 bases and V by 0 bases; bases with no gene match: 7. CDR1 is SGDLS, CDR2 YYNGEE, per germline. The CDR3 DNA follows: TGTGCCAGCAGCGTAGCTACAGGGGGGAGTAGAAACACCATATATTTT. Its translation is CASSVATGGSRNTIYF.